Below are 18 T cell receptor beta chains sequenced from a single sample in a study of radiotherapy plus CTLA-4 blockade in lung cancer. Sequencing was performed with immunoSEQ multiplex PCR; in TCRdb, only in-frame clones are kept and a portion is missing. The sample holds some 110,000 clones, more than 80% seen once. This specimen was peripheral blood, taken from a patient treated with radiotherapy plus ipilimumab. The origin of the receptors is a human donor with non-small cell lung cancer that progressed on radiotherapy plus ipilimumab.

The gene calls are TRBV18 and TRBJ2-7; the D is unclear. The CDR3 is made up of 15 amino acids. The V gene lost 3 bases and the J gene lost 7 bases, with 19 bases spanning the gap. CDR1 and CDR2 (germline): KGHSH, LQKENI. The CDR3 DNA reads TGTGCCAGCTCACCGCAGAGTTTATCTACGGAAGAGCAGTACTTC. Its translation: CASSPQSLSTEEQYF. Looking up the rest from reference TRBV18 and TRBJ2-7 gives the full variable domain: NAGVMQNPRHLVRRRGQEARLRCSPMKGHSHVYWYRQLPEEGLKFMVYLQKENIIDESGMPKERFSAEFPKEGPSILRIQQVVRGDSAAYFCASSPQSLSTEEQYFGPGTRLTVT.

This chain joins TRBV2 and TRBJ2-3; no clear D gene. This CDR3 comprises 14 residues. CDR1 is SNHLY and CDR2 is FYNNEI in the germline V gene. V shed 5 bases and J shed 2 bases, with 11 bases lying between them. The CDR3 reads CASSKGSPTDTQYF. DNA for the CDR3: TGTGCCAGCAGTAAGGGTAGTCCCACAGATACGCAGTATTTT.

The chain is built from TRBV27 and TRBJ2-1, with 9 bases that match TRBD1. The CDR3 covers 14 residues. The germline gives CDR1 MNHEY, CDR2 SMNVEV (reference sequence). V was pared by 5 bases and J by 7 bases, with 6 bases of the junction left unmatched. For the CDR3, the DNA is TGTGCCAGCAGTGGGGGGGGACAGGGAAATGAGCAGTTCTTC. It codes for CASSGGGQGNEQFF.

V is TRBV30 and J is TRBJ2-5, with 8 bases fitting TRBD2. The junction had 0 bases not matched to a gene; V was cut back by 0 bases and J by 3 bases. Per the germline V gene, CDR1 is GTSNPN and CDR2 is SVGIG (reference sequence). The CDR3 is made up of 13 amino acids. In nucleotides, the CDR3 is TGTGCCTGGAGTGTCGGGAGGGAAGAGACCCAGTACTTC. The encoded protein is CAWSVGREETQYF.

The gene calls are TRBV2 and TRBJ2-7, with 9 bases lining up with TRBD2. Germline CDR1 SNHLY, CDR2 FYNNEI. The CDR3 sequence is 14 residues long. Trimming took 6 bases from V and 4 from J; bases not matched to a gene: 7. The CDR3 is CASSQLAGRYEQYF. Here the CDR3 DNA reads TGTGCCAGCAGCCAGCTAGCGGGGAGGTACGAGCAGTACTTC.

J is TRBJ2-2 and V is TRBV5-1, with unresolved D. Germline V lookup: CDR1 SGHRS, CDR2 YFSETQ. The length of the CDR3 is 15 residues. Between the trimmed V and J ends, which lost 4 bases and 8 bases, there was a span of 18 bases. The CDR3 nucleotides are TGCGCCAGCAGCGGTACCGTCGGTGACCTGGGGGAGCTGTTTTTT. It is translated as CASSGTVGDLGELFF.

This chain joins TRBV2 and TRBJ1-1; unclear D gene. The germline V gene encodes CDR1 SNHLY and CDR2 FYNNEI. V gave up 6 bases and J gave up 1 base, with 9 bases separating them. CDR3 length: 13 amino acids. In nucleotides, the CDR3 is TGTGCCAGCAGGGAGGGATGGAACACTGAAGCTTTCTTT. It yields the protein CASREGWNTEAFF.

V usage is TRBV19 and J usage is TRBJ1-5, with 7 bases that match TRBD1. The junction had 12 bases not matched to a gene; V was cut back by 6 bases and J by 1 base. CDR3 length: 17 residues. The germline gives CDR1 LNHDA, CDR2 SQIVND (reference sequence). The CDR3 nucleotides read TGTGCCAGTAGGAAGGGACAGCCGGGGGAAAGCAATCAGCCCCAGCATTTT. This sequence encodes CASRKGQPGESNQPQHF. Combining the CDR3 with reference TRBV19 and TRBJ1-5 gives the whole variable domain DGGITQSPKYLFRKEGQNVTLSCEQNLNHDAMYWYRQDPGQGLRLIYYSQIVNDFQKGDIAEGYSVSREKKESFPLTVTSAQKNPTAFYLCASRKGQPGESNQPQHFGDGTRLSIL.

This clone has just one count. The V gene is TRBV5-1, the J gene TRBJ2-7; D is possibly TRBD1 or TRBD2 (5 bases each). V lost 1 base to trimming and J lost 2 bases, with 10 bases between them. Germline lookup yields CDR1 SGHRS and CDR2 YFSETQ. This CDR3 spans 14 amino acids. The CDR3 nucleotides are TGCGCCAGCAGCTTGTTGAGGGGCCCCTACGAGCAGTACTTC. This gives the protein CASSLLRGPYEQYF.

This chain uses TRBV6-5 with TRBJ2-3; D is unclear. V was shortened by 2 bases and J by 5 bases, with 5 bases between the two germline ends. The CDR3 runs to 12 residues. Germline lookup yields CDR1 MNHEY and CDR2 SVGAGI. For the CDR3, the DNA is TGTGCCAGCAGTTACATTGGAGATACGCAGTATTTT. Residues: CASSYIGDTQYF.

The chain carries TRBV29-1 and TRBJ2-5, with 9 positions matching TRBD1. The V gene's germline CDR1 is SQVTM and CDR2 ANQGSEA. Trimming at V came to 6 bases and at J to 5 bases, leaving 7 bases not matched to a gene. The CDR3 has 13 residues. CDR3 sequence: CSVGTGSWETQYF. In nucleotides, the CDR3 is TGCAGCGTAGGGACAGGGTCATGGGAGACCCAGTACTTC.

The rearrangement links TRBV5-6 to TRBJ2-1; 15 bases are a match to TRBD2. In germline, CDR1 is SGHDT, CDR2 YYEEEE. The CDR3 has 16 amino acids. The J segment lost 10 bases and the V segment lost 4 bases, leaving 9 bases of the junction unmatched. The CDR3 DNA is TGTGCCAGCAGCATACCGGGACTAGCGGGAGGCGCGGAGCAGTTCTTC. This sequence encodes CASSIPGLAGGAEQFF. Combining the CDR3 with reference TRBV5-6 and TRBJ2-1 gives the whole variable domain DAGVTQSPTHLIKTRGQQVTLRCSPKSGHDTVSWYQQALGQGPQFIFQYYEEEERQRGNFPDRFSGHQFPNYSSELNVNALLLGDSALYLCASSIPGLAGGAEQFFGPGTRLTVL.

This sequence joins TRBV11-2 and TRBJ2-5; 7 bases are shared with TRBD1. From germline, CDR1 is SGHAT and CDR2 FQNNGV. V lost 5 bases and J lost 2; bases outside the gene matches: 2. The CDR3 consists of 13 residues. This CDR3 is CASSQGVQETQYF. The CDR3 nucleotides are TGTGCCAGCAGCCAGGGGGTTCAAGAGACCCAGTACTTC.

In its sample, this clone was seen once. V gene TRBV9 combines with J gene TRBJ1-1; D perhaps matches TRBD1 (5 bases). Trimming pared 4 bases from V and 9 bases from J, leaving 19 bases between. The length of the CDR3 is 14 residues. CDR1 is SGDLS and CDR2 is YYNGEE in the germline V gene. The chain's CDR3 is CASSLSGTHEKAFF. The CDR3 DNA is TGTGCCAGCAGCCTCTCCGGGACTCACGAGAAAGCTTTCTTT.

This rearrangement joins TRBV7-9 to TRBJ1-3; unclear D gene. V was cut by 5 bases and J by 0 bases, with 11 bases left in between. Germline assignment: CDR1 SEHNR and CDR2 FQNEAQ (reference sequence). CDR3 length equals 15 residues. The CDR3: CASSVYSLSGNTIYF. The CDR3 DNA is TGTGCCAGCAGCGTGTACTCTCTCTCTGGAAACACCATATATTTT.

V gene TRBV5-1 combines with J gene TRBJ2-2; the match to TRBD2 covers 12 bases. Per the germline V gene, CDR1 is SGHRS and CDR2 is YFSETQ. The V and J ends lost 4 bases and 1 base, in that order; junction bases with no gene match: 11. The length of the CDR3 is 19 residues. The chain's CDR3 is CASSRPGTSGSLNTGELFF. In DNA, the CDR3 is TGCGCCAGCAGCCGACCCGGGACTAGCGGGTCCCTGAACACCGGGGAGCTGTTTTTT.

The V and J genes are TRBV28 and TRBJ2-7; D is unclear. V was pared by 8 bases and J by 2 bases, with 16 bases between. The CDR3 sequence is 14 residues long. Per the germline V gene, CDR1 is MDHEN and CDR2 is SYDVKM. The CDR3 loop reads CASRKRSPPYEQYF. CDR3 bases: TGTGCCAGCCGAAAACGGAGTCCTCCCTACGAGCAGTACTTC.

This clone was counted once. The genes are TRBV6-4 and TRBJ2-5; unclear D gene. CDR1 MRHNA and CDR2 SNTAGT come from the germline V gene. Deletions cut 8 bases from V and 0 bases from J, with 10 bases between. This CDR3 region has 13 residues. The CDR3 DNA sequence: TGTGCCAGCGGTGTCTCGTACCAAGAGACCCAGTACTTC. This sequence encodes CASGVSYQETQYF.